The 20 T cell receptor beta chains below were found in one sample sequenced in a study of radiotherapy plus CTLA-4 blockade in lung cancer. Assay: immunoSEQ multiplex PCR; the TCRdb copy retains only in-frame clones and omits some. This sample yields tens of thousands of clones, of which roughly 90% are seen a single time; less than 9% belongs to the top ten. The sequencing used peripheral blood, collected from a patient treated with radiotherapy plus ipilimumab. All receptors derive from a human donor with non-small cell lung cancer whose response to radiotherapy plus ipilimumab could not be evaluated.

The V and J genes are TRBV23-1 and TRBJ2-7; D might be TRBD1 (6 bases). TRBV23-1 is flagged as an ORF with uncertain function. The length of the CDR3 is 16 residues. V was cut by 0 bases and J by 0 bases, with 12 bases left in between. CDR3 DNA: TGCGCCAGCAGTCAATCGTCAGGACAGACCTCCTACGAGCAGTACTTC. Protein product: CASSQSSGQTSYEQYF.

CDR3 protein: CASSQEAGGAGAVTDTQYF. CDR3 coding DNA: TGCGCCAGCAGCCAAGAAGCGGGGGGAGCGGGGGCCGTCACAGATACGCAGTATTTT. The V call is TRBV4-3, the J call TRBJ2-3; 9 bases line up with TRBD2. V shed 0 bases and J 2 bases; nucleotides not matched to a gene: 12. The CDR3 runs 19 residues. Germline CDR1 and CDR2: LGHNA and YSLEER.

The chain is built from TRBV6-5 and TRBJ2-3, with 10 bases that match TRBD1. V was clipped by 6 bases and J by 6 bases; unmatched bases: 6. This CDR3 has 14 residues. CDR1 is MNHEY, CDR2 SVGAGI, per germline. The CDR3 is CASRPTGGADTQYF. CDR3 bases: TGTGCCAGCAGACCGACAGGGGGCGCGGATACGCAGTATTTT.

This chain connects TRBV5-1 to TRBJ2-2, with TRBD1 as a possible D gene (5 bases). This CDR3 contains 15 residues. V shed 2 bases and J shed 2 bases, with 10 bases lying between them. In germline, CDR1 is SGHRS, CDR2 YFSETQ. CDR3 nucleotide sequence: TGCGCCAGCAGCTTATCAGGGTCCAACACCGGGGAGCTGTTTTTT. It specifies CASSLSGSNTGELFF.

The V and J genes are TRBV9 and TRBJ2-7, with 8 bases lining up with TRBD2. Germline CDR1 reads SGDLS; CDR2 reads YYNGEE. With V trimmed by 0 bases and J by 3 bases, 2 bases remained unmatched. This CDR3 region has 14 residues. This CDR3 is CASSVVAGGYEQYF. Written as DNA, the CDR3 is TGTGCCAGCAGCGTAGTGGCGGGGGGCTACGAGCAGTACTTC.

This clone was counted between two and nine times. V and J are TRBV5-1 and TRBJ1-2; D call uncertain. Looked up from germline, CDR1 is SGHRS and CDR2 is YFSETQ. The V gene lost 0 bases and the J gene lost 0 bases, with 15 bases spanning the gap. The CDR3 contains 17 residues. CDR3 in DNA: TGCGCCAGCAGCTTGGACGGTCAGCTTAGCGCTAACTATGGCTACACCTTC. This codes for CASSLDGQLSANYGYTF.

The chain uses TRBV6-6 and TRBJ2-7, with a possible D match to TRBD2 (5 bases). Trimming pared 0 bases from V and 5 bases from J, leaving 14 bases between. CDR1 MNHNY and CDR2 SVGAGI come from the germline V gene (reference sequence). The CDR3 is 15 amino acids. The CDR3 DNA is TGTGCCAGCAGTTACTCGAGTCAAGGGAGCAACGAGCAGTACTTC. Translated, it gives CASSYSSQGSNEQYF.

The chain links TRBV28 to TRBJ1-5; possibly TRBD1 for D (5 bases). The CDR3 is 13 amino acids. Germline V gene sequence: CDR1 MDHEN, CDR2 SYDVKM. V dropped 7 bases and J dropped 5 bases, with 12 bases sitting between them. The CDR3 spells CASTPWGDQPQHF. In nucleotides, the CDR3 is TGTGCCAGCACTCCTTGGGGGGATCAGCCCCAGCATTTT.

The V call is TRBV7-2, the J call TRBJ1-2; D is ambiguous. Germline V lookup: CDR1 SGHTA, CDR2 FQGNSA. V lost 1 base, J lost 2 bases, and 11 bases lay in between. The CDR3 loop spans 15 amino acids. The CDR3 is CASSLVTRKNYGYTF. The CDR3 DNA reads TGTGCCAGCAGCTTAGTCACCAGGAAAAACTATGGCTACACCTTC.

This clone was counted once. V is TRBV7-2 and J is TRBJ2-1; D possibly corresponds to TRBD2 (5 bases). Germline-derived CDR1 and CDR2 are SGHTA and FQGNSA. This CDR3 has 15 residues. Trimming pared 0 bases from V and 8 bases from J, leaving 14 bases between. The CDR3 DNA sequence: TGTGCCAGCAGCTTAGCGACCACCCGGGGATATGAGCAGTTCTTC. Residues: CASSLATTRGYEQFF.

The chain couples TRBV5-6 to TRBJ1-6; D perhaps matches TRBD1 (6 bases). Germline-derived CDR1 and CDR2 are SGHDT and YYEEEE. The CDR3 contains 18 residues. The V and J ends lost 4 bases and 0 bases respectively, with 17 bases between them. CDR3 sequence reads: CASSAQTGRSSYNSPLHF. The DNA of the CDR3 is TGTGCCAGCAGCGCCCAGACAGGCAGGAGCTCCTATAATTCACCCCTCCACTTT.

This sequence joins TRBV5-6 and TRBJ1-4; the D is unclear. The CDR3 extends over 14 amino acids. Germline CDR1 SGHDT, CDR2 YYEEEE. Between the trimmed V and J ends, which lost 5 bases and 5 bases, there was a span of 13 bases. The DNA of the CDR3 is TGTGCCAGCAGGCAAGTCGGGGAAAATGAAAAACTGTTTTTT. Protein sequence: CASRQVGENEKLFF.

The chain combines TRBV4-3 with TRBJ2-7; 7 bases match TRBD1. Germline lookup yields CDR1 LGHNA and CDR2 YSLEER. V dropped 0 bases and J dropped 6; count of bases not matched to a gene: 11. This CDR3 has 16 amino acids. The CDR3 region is CASSQDRDRRRGEQYF. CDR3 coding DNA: TGCGCCAGCAGCCAAGACCGGGACAGAAGACGGGGCGAGCAGTACTTC.

The CDR3 DNA reads TGTGCCAGCAGAAGTCCGGGAGGGCCGGAGACCCAGTACTTC. It yields the protein CASRSPGGPETQYF. The chain combines TRBV6-5 with TRBJ2-5, with 8 bases aligning to TRBD2. The CDR3 has 14 amino acids. Germline V CDR1 and CDR2: MNHEY, SVGAGI. Losses at the gene ends were 6 bases for V and 5 bases for J; bases not matched to a gene: 8.

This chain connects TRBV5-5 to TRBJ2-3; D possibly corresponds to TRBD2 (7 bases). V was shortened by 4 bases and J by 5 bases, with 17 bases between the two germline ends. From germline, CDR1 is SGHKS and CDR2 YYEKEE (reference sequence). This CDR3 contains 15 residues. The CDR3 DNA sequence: TGTGCCAGCAGCCACGGGACAACGGGAGGAGATACGCAGTATTTT. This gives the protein CASSHGTTGGDTQYF.

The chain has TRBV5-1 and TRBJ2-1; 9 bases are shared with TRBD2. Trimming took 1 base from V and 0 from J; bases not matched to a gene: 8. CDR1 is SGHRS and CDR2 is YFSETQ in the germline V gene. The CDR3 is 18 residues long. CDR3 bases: TGCGCCAGCAGCTTGTATCGGCTAGCGGGGAGCTCCTACAATGAGCAGTTCTTC. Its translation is CASSLYRLAGSSYNEQFF.

The CDR3 here is CASSSQSLGANVLTF. As DNA, the CDR3 is TGTGCCAGTTCAAGTCAGTCCCTCGGGGCCAACGTCCTGACTTTC. The chain links TRBV19 to TRBJ2-6; D not resolved. CDR3 size: 15 residues. Trimming took 8 bases from V and 4 from J, leaving 15 bases between them. CDR1 is LNHDA and CDR2 is SQIVND in the germline V gene (reference sequence).

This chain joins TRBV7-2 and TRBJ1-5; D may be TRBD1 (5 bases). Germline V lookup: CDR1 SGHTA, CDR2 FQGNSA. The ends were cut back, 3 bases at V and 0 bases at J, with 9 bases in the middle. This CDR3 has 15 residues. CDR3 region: CASSFERGSNQPQHF. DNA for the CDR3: TGTGCCAGCAGCTTCGAAAGGGGTAGCAATCAGCCCCAGCATTTT.

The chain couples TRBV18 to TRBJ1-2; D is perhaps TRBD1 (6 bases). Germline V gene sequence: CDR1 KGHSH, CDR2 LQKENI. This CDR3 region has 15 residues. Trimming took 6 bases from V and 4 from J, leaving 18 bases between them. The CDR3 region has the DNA TGTGCCAGCTCCCTCCGGGACAATTACCTCTATGGCTACACCTTC. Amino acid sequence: CASSLRDNYLYGYTF. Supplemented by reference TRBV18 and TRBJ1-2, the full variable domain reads NAGVMQNPRHLVRRRGQEARLRCSPMKGHSHVYWYRQLPEEGLKFMVYLQKENIIDESGMPKERFSAEFPKEGPSILRIQQVVRGDSAAYFCASSLRDNYLYGYTFGSGTRLTVV.

CDR3 loop: CASSVGQGVGTGELFF. Here the CDR3 DNA reads TGTGCCAGCAGCGTAGGGCAGGGTGTGGGCACCGGGGAGCTGTTTTTT. The gene calls are TRBV9 and TRBJ2-2; D might be TRBD1 (5 bases). The CDR3 sequence is 16 residues long. The V and J ends lost 0 bases and 4 bases respectively, with 13 bases between them. Looked up from germline, CDR1 is SGDLS and CDR2 is YYNGEE.